This entry lists 27 T cell receptor beta chains sequenced from one sample in a study of cytotoxic CD8 clonotypes in ibrutinib-treated CLL. This table comes from immunoSEQ multiplex PCR, and its TCRdb copy is limited to in-frame clones, with some not included. The profile shows over 140,000 clones, around 81% of them singletons. The source material was PBMCs, sampled after 36 months of ibrutinib treatment. Every receptor here comes from a human donor with chronic lymphocytic leukemia.

CDR3 DNA: TGTGCCAGCAGTTTGTCCGGCAGACGATATAGCAATCAGCCCCAGCATTTT. Translation gives CASSLSGRRYSNQPQHF. The chain employs TRBV28 and TRBJ1-5; no clear D. Trimming took off 3 bases at V and 0 bases at J, with 15 bases between the two ends. The CDR3 consists of 17 residues. The germline CDR1 and CDR2 sequences are MDHEN and SYDVKM.

This clone was seen a few times. This chain connects TRBV9 to TRBJ1-1; D remains ambiguous. Trimming stripped 0 bases from V and 1 base from J, with 7 bases between. Germline values: CDR1 SGDLS, CDR2 YYNGEE. The CDR3 contains 14 residues. The CDR3 DNA reads TGTGCCAGCAGCGTAGGAGGTCCGAACACTGAAGCTTTCTTT. Protein product: CASSVGGPNTEAFF.

V and J are TRBV15 and TRBJ1-1; D is uncertain. Germline V gene lookup returns CDR1 LNHNV and CDR2 YYDKDF (reference sequence). Trimming removed 5 bases at V and 4 bases at J, with 14 bases between. The CDR3 sequence is 14 residues long. CDR3 amino acids: CATSPLRGFTEAFF. The CDR3 bases are TGTGCCACCAGCCCCCTGCGGGGATTCACTGAAGCTTTCTTT.

The chain uses TRBV11-2 and TRBJ2-7; D is possibly TRBD2 (7 bases). CDR1 is SGHAT, CDR2 FQNNGV, per germline. CDR3 length: 15 amino acids. The V end was cut by 5 bases, the J end by 5 bases, with 19 bases between. Here the CDR3 DNA reads TGTGCCAGCAGCCTACTAAGACGGGGGGCTCACGAGCAGTACTTC. Translation gives CASSLLRRGAHEQYF.

The chain employs TRBV19 and TRBJ2-1; 11 bases map to TRBD2. V shed 6 bases and J 4 bases; nucleotides not matched to a gene: 5. This CDR3 is 15 amino acids long. In germline, CDR1 is LNHDA, CDR2 SQIVND (reference sequence). The chain's CDR3 is CASSLTSGIYNEQFF. The CDR3, as DNA: TGTGCCAGTAGCTTGACTAGCGGGATATACAATGAGCAGTTCTTC.

This clone turned up a few times. J is TRBJ1-6 and V is TRBV6-4; D is unresolved. V was pared by 0 bases and J by 9 bases, with 12 bases between. The CDR3 extends over 15 amino acids. Germline loops: CDR1 MRHNA, CDR2 SNTAGT. CDR3 nucleotide sequence: TGTGCCAGCAGTGACTCGGCCAGTTCGGGTTCACCCCTCCACTTT. Its translation: CASSDSASSGSPLHF.

This rearrangement joins TRBV29-1 to TRBJ1-1; D not certain. V was cut by 1 base and J by 1 base, with 10 bases left in between. This CDR3 is 14 amino acids long. Germline V gene data show CDR1 as SQVTM and CDR2 as ANQGSEA. DNA for the CDR3: TGCAGCGTTGAAGGTCGGCAGAAGAACACTGAAGCTTTCTTT. It translates to CSVEGRQKNTEAFF.

The chain uses TRBV5-1 and TRBJ1-2; D gene unclear. Germline CDR1 SGHRS, CDR2 YFSETQ. The CDR3 covers 13 residues. The ends were cut back, 0 bases at V and 14 bases at J, with 17 bases in the middle. The chain's CDR3 is CASSLEGAGAQTF. Written as DNA, the CDR3 is TGCGCCAGCAGCTTGGAGGGTGCGGGCGCTCAAACCTTC.

The rearrangement uses TRBV5-4 and TRBJ2-1, with D possibly matching TRBD2 (5 bases). V lost 7 bases and J lost 0, with 14 bases in between. The CDR3 spans 15 residues. Per the germline V gene, CDR1 is SGHNT and CDR2 is YYREEE (reference sequence). This CDR3 reads CASRPDLSSYNEQFF. The CDR3 DNA is TGTGCCAGCCGCCCGGACTTGAGCTCCTACAATGAGCAGTTCTTC. The full variable domain, completed using reference TRBV5-4 and TRBJ2-1, is ETGVTQSPTHLIKTRGQQVTLRCSSQSGHNTVSWYQQALGQGPQFIFQYYREEENGRGNFPPRFSGLQFPNYSSELNVNALELDDSALYLCASRPDLSSYNEQFFGPGTRLTVL.

The chain employs TRBV7-9 and TRBJ2-5; no firm D call. CDR1 SEHNR and CDR2 FQNEAQ come from the germline V gene (reference sequence). The V end was cut by 5 bases, the J end by 0 bases, with 4 bases between. The CDR3 contains 12 residues. The CDR3 loop is CASSNDQETQYF. In DNA form, the CDR3 reads TGTGCCAGCAGCAACGACCAAGAGACCCAGTACTTC.

The J gene is TRBJ2-6, the V gene TRBV5-1, with unresolved D. This CDR3 has 14 amino acids. CDR1 SGHRS and CDR2 YFSETQ come from the germline V gene. V lost 4 bases to trimming and J lost 1 base, with 6 bases between them. The CDR3 protein is CASSGNSGANVLTF. The CDR3 nucleotides are TGCGCCAGCAGCGGTAATTCTGGGGCCAACGTCCTGACTTTC.

This clone was seen a handful of times. The chain couples TRBV10-3 to TRBJ1-1, with D tentatively TRBD1 (5 bases). CDR3 length: 15 amino acids. CDR1 ENHRY and CDR2 SYGVKD come from the germline V gene. Trimming removed 7 bases from V and 1 base from J, with 16 bases in between. In DNA form, the CDR3 reads TGTGCCATCACCGAAGGTCAGGGAGAGAACACTGAAGCTTTCTTT. The encoded protein is CAITEGQGENTEAFF.

This clone was recorded once. The chain uses TRBV5-1 and TRBJ2-7; possible D gene TRBD1, 6 bases. The CDR3 runs to 14 residues. The V end lost 2 bases, the J end lost 3 bases, and 12 bases lay between the germline ends. Germline CDR1 is SGHRS and CDR2 is YFSETQ. This CDR3 reads CASSFAGTNYEQYF. The CDR3 region has the DNA TGCGCCAGCAGCTTCGCCGGGACAAACTACGAGCAGTACTTC.

The chain carries TRBV7-8 and TRBJ1-6; D unresolved. Germline lookup yields CDR1 SGHVS and CDR2 FQNEAQ. V was clipped by 1 base and J by 9 bases, with 7 bases between them. The CDR3 loop spans 13 amino acids. For the CDR3, the DNA is TGTGCCAGCAGCTTAGATCTGGGTTCACCCCTCCACTTT. Residues: CASSLDLGSPLHF.

This chain joins TRBV5-1 and TRBJ2-7; D possibly uses TRBD1 or TRBD2 (6 bases each). Per germline, CDR1 SGHRS and CDR2 YFSETQ. The CDR3 is made up of 15 amino acids. The germline V and J ends were trimmed by 7 bases and 6 bases, with 23 bases remaining between them. DNA of the CDR3: TGCGCCAGCTCCCTGAGGGGGACCGTCGGGGGCGAGCAGTACTTC. Translated, it gives CASSLRGTVGGEQYF.

This chain joins TRBV2 and TRBJ1-6; D is unclear. Germline V lookup: CDR1 SNHLY, CDR2 FYNNEI. Trimming shortened V by 2 bases and J by 0 bases, and 11 bases separated the two germline ends. This CDR3 comprises 17 residues. The CDR3 coding sequence is TGTGCCAGCAGTGAAAGGTTGGGGAGCTCCTATAATTCACCCCTCCACTTT. Amino acid sequence: CASSERLGSSYNSPLHF.

This rearrangement joins TRBV7-8 to TRBJ1-5, with TRBD1 matching over 7 bases. Germline loops: CDR1 SGHVS, CDR2 FQNEAQ. With V trimmed by 3 bases and J by 7 bases, 9 bases remained unmatched. The CDR3 runs to 15 residues. The CDR3: CASSFGTVGGQPQHF. Written as DNA, the CDR3 is TGTGCCAGCAGCTTTGGGACAGTGGGAGGGCAGCCCCAGCATTTT.

The rearrangement uses TRBV29-1 and TRBJ2-3; perhaps TRBD1 as D (5 bases). Germline lookup yields CDR1 SQVTM and CDR2 ANQGSEA. The CDR3 loop spans 16 amino acids. V shed 7 bases and J shed 0 bases, with 20 bases lying between them. CDR3 nucleotides: TGCAGCGGTTTGTATATTTCAGGGTCTAGCACAGATACGCAGTATTTT. Translation: CSGLYISGSSTDTQYF.

This clone was observed many times. The genes are TRBV2 and TRBJ2-7, with 13 bases aligning to TRBD2. CDR3 length: 15 residues. The germline V gene encodes CDR1 SNHLY and CDR2 FYNNEI. Trimming took 3 bases from V and 6 from J; bases not matched to a gene: 5. DNA of the CDR3: TGTGCCAGCAGTGACGGACTAGCGGGAGCCCGCGAGCAGTACTTC. This encodes CASSDGLAGAREQYF.

A few counts support this clone. The chain employs TRBV6-6 and TRBJ1-5; no definite D call. Trimming took 6 bases from V and 2 from J, leaving 8 bases between them. CDR1 is MNHNY and CDR2 is SVGAGI in the germline V gene (reference sequence). The CDR3 contains 13 residues. CDR3 nucleotides: TGTGCCAGCAGGGTTGATGGCAATCAGCCCCAGCATTTT. Translating gives CASRVDGNQPQHF.

This chain links TRBV18 with TRBJ1-5; D is uncertain. V lost 4 bases to trimming and J lost 7 bases, with 14 bases between them. The CDR3 loop spans 14 amino acids. In germline, CDR1 is KGHSH, CDR2 LQKENI. The CDR3 reads CASSLEEGGQPQHF. The CDR3 DNA follows: TGTGCCAGCTCACTCGAGGAGGGAGGGCAGCCCCAGCATTTT.

A remark on this clone: The same CDR3 arises from other DNA sequences in this sample as well. The chain joins TRBV5-1 to TRBJ1-2, with D maybe TRBD1 (5 bases). The germline V and J ends were trimmed by 0 bases and 0 bases, with 6 bases remaining between them. Germline CDR1 and CDR2: SGHRS and YFSETQ. CDR3 length equals 14 residues. This chain's CDR3 is CASSLGGSNYGYTF. The CDR3 coding sequence is TGCGCCAGCAGCTTGGGGGGGTCTAACTATGGCTACACCTTC.

This clone was detected once. The chain employs TRBV6-1 and TRBJ2-5; D uncertain. The CDR3 spans 12 residues. Germline V gene lookup returns CDR1 MNHNS and CDR2 SASEGT. V was shortened by 8 bases and J by 4 bases, with 11 bases between the two germline ends. In DNA form, the CDR3 reads TGTGCCAGCGACCGCCAGAGAGAGACCCAGTACTTC. Translated: CASDRQRETQYF.

V and J are TRBV4-2 and TRBJ1-6; D is ambiguous. The CDR3 is 12 amino acids. Germline V CDR1 and CDR2: LGHNA, YNFKEQ. V lost 3 bases, J lost 8 bases, and 5 bases lay in between. This CDR3 reads CASSHEDSPLHF. CDR3 nucleotides: TGTGCCAGCAGCCATGAGGATTCACCCCTCCACTTT.

The chain carries TRBV29-1 and TRBJ2-2, with no clear D. The germline gives CDR1 SQVTM, CDR2 ANQGSEA. V was cut by 7 bases and J by 7 bases, with 7 bases left in between. This CDR3 region has 10 residues. The CDR3 DNA follows: TGCAGCGCCGAATTCGGGGAGCTGTTTTTT. Translated: CSAEFGELFF.

The V call is TRBV9, the J call TRBJ1-3; D gene unclear. Trimming cost V 2 bases and J 1 base, with 10 bases left between them. CDR1 is SGDLS, CDR2 YYNGEE, per germline. The CDR3 has 15 residues. DNA for the CDR3: TGTGCCAGCAGCGTCAGCGGGGAGTCTGGAAACACCATATATTTT. It is translated as CASSVSGESGNTIYF.

The chain recombines TRBV9 with TRBJ2-5; D possibly corresponds to TRBD1 (7 bases). The CDR3 is 14 amino acids. V dropped 2 bases and J dropped 1 base, with 9 bases sitting between them. Germline CDR1 SGDLS, CDR2 YYNGEE. Written as DNA, the CDR3 is TGTGCCAGCAGCGTCCAGGGGGGCCAAGAGACCCAGTACTTC. Protein sequence: CASSVQGGQETQYF. Looking up the rest from reference TRBV9 and TRBJ2-5 gives the full variable domain: DSGVTQTPKHLITATGQRVTLRCSPRSGDLSVYWYQQSLDQGLQFLIQYYNGEERAKGNILERFSAQQFPDLHSELNLSSLELGDSALYFCASSVQGGQETQYFGPGTRLLVL.